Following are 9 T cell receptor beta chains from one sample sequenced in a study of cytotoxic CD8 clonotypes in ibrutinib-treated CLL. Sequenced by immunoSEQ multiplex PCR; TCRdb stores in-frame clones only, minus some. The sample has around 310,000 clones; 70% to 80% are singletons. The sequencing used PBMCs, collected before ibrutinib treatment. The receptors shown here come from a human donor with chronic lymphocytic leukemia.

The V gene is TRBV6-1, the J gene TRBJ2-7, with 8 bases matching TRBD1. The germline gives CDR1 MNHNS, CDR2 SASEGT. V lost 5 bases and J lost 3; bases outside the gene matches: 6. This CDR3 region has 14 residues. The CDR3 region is CASSTDRANYEQYF. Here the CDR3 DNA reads TGTGCCAGCAGTACGGACAGGGCTAACTACGAGCAGTACTTC.

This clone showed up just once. CDR3 sequence (DNA): TGCGCCAGCAGCCGTCTTCGATTCGACTCTGGGGCCAACGTCCTGACTTTC. Protein product: CASSRLRFDSGANVLTF. The chain recombines TRBV4-3 with TRBJ2-6; D remains ambiguous. CDR3 length: 17 residues. The ends were cut back, 4 bases at V and 0 bases at J, with 13 bases in the middle. The germline CDR1 and CDR2 sequences are LGHNA and YSLEER.

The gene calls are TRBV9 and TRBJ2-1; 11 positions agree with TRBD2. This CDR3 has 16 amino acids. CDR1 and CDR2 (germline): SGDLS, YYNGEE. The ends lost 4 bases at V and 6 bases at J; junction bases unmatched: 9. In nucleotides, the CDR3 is TGTGCCAGCAGCCCCCCCCTAGCGGGAGGACTCAATGAGCAGTTCTTC. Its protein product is CASSPPLAGGLNEQFF.

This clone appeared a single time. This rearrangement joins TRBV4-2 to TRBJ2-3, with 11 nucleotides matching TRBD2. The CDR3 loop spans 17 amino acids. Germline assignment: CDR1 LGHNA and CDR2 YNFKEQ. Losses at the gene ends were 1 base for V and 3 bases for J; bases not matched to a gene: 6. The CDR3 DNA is TGTGCCAGCAGCCAAGCTTTAACTAGCGGGAGTACAGATACGCAGTATTTT. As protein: CASSQALTSGSTDTQYF.

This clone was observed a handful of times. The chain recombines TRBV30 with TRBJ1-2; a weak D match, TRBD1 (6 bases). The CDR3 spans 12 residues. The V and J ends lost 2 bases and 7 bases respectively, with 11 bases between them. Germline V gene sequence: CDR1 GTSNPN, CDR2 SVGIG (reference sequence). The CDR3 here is CAWSPTGFGYTF. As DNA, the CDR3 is TGTGCCTGGAGTCCTACAGGGTTTGGCTACACCTTC.

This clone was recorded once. The CDR3 here is CASSLMDRRRETQYF. In DNA form, the CDR3 reads TGTGCCAGCAGCTTAATGGACAGACGAAGAGAGACCCAGTACTTC. This sequence joins TRBV7-2 and TRBJ2-5; D perhaps matches TRBD1 (6 bases). V was cut by 2 bases and J by 4 bases, with 14 bases left in between. There are 15 residues in the CDR3. From germline, CDR1 is SGHTA and CDR2 FQGNSA.

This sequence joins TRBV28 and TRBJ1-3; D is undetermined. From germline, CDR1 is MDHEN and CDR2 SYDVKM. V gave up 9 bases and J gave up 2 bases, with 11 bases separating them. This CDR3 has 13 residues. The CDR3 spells CASGPRTGNTIYF. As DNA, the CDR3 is TGTGCCAGTGGACCAAGGACTGGAAACACCATATATTTT.

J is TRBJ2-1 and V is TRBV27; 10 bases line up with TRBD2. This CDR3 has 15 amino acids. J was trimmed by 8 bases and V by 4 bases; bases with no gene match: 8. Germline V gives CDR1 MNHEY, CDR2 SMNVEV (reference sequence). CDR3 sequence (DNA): TGTGCCAGCAGTTATCTAGCGGGAGAATTGTATGAGCAGTTCTTC. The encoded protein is CASSYLAGELYEQFF.

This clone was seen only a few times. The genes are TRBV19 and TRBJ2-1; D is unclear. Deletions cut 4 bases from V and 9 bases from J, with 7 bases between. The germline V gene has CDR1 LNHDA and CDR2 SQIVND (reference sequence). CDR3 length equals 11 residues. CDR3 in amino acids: CASSTEGEQFF. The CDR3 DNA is TGTGCCAGTAGTACCGAAGGTGAGCAGTTCTTC.